This entry concerns a single TCR beta chain. Its antigen is as yet unknown. The table came from immunoSEQ multiplex PCR; TCRdb's copy has only in-frame clones and leaves some out. The repertoire holds 2,000 to 2,500 clones, less than 30% seen once, with 22% in the top ten. Neighbouring lung, lacking atypia, was collected no less than 2 cm away from the tumor margin. Germline CDR1 MNHGY, CDR2 SAAAGT. Trimming removed 2 bases at V and 8 bases at J, with 16 bases between. This CDR3 has 15 residues. These data belong to a study of T cells in localized non-small cell lung cancer. Study outcomes and limitations: Adjacent lung exhibited a median of around 60 among the 100 most abundant tumor clones. Overall survival was longer when the density of T cells in the blood was higher. Peak T cell clonality was found in uninvolved adjacent lung, exceeding tumor.

Material: normal lung tissue next to the tumor, obtained before any cancer treatment. The sequence came from a man aged 35 to 70 with stage II squamous cell lung carcinoma. The gene calls are TRBV6-8 and TRBJ1-3; D gene ambiguous. The CDR3 DNA reads TGTGCCAGCAGTTACGGGAGGGAGCCACCGGACACCATATATTTT. This translates into CASSYGREPPDTIYF.